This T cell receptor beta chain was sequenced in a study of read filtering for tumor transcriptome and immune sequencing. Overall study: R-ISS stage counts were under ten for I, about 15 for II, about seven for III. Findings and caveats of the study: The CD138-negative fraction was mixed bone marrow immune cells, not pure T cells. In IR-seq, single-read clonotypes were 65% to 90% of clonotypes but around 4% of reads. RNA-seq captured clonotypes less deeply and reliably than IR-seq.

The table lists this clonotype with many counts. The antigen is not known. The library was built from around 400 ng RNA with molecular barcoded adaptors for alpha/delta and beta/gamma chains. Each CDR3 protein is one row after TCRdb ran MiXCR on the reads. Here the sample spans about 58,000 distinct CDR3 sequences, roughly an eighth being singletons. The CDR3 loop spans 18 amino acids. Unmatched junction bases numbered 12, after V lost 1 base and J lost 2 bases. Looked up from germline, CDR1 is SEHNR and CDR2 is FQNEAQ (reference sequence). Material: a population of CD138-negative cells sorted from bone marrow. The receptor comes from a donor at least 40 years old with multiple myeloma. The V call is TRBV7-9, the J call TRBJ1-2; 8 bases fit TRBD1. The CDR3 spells CASSLEGGRTGINYGYTF. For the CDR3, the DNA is TGTGCCAGCAGCTTAGAAGGGGGCCGGACAGGGATAAACTATGGCTACACCTTC. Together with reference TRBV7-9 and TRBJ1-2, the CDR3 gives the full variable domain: DTGVSQNPRHKITKRGQNVTFRCDPISEHNRLYWYRQTLGQGPEFLTYFQNEAQLEKSRLLSDRFSAERPKGSFSTLEIQRTEQGDSAMYLCASSLEGGRTGINYGYTFGSGTRLTVV.